Sequencing of this T cell receptor (beta chain) was carried out in a study of OX40 agonist ivuxolimab in advanced cancers. Study background: The patients received ivuxolimab by intravenous route every 2 weeks at 0.01 to 10 mg/kg. Study results and limitations: CD4+ and CD8+ blood T cells expanded clonally by week 6 at 0.1 to 3.0 mg/kg. Some nonresponders likewise displayed low normalized T-cell clonal expansion. Expanded clones tended on average to be more numerous among CD8+ T cells than CD4+.

CDR3 size: 14 residues. Germline values: CDR1 SGHTA, CDR2 FQGNSA. The V gene lost 5 bases and the J gene lost 6 bases, with 14 bases spanning the gap. Only in-frame clones appear in the TCRdb table, and some are missing; sequencing was by immunoSEQ multiplex PCR. The sample contains about 82,000 clones, 70% to 90% of which appear only once. About this clone itself: The target antigen is unknown.

Sample: CD4+ or CD8+ T cells sorted from blood, taken in a trial of the OX40 agonist ivuxolimab. The sequence was obtained from an adult with an advanced solid tumor such as melanoma, head and neck, liver or kidney cancer. V and J are TRBV7-2 and TRBJ2-1; the D is unclear. For the CDR3, the DNA is TGTGCCAGCAGCCAGACCCGAACTCTCAATGAGCAGTTCTTC. Translating gives CASSQTRTLNEQFF.